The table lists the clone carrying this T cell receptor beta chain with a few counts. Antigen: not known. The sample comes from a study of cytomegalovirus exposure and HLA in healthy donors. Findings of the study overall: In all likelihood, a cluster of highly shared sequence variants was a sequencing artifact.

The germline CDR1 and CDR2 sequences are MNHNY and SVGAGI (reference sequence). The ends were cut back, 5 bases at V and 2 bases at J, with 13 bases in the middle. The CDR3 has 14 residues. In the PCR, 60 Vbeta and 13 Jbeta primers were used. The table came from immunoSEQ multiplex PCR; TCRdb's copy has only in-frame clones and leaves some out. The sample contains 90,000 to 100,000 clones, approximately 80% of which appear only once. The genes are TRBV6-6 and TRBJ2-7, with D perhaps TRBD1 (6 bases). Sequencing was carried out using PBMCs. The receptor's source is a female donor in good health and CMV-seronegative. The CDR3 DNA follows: TGTGCCAGCAGTAACCGGGACACTACCTACGAGCAGTACTTC. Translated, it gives CASSNRDTTYEQYF.